These 12 T cell receptor beta chains were all obtained from the same sample, sequenced in a study of blood T cell repertoires in COVID-19 (TCRdb year 2020). Library prep was done by the immunoSEQ multiplex PCR assay. TCRdb holds this immuneACCESS table with in-frame rearrangements only. Some clones are missing; in checked studies, unresolved V genes explain under half, and the rest has no known cause. The sample table lists 1,500 to 2,000 clones, less than 85% of them with a count of one. Approximately 15% of the sample rests with the top ten. The source material was peripheral blood. Source of these receptors: a man in his 70s with active COVID-19.

This clone has a handful of counts. V gene TRBV21-1 combines with J gene TRBJ1-6; TRBD1 was called by the table and not checked on the DNA. TRBV21-1 is labeled a pseudogene. This CDR3 has 19 amino acids. The CDR3 loop reads CASSKSQARRGPYNSPLHF. CDR3 coding DNA: TGTGCCAGCAGCAAAAGTCAAGCGCGAAGGGGCCCTTATAATTCACCCCTCCACTTT.

The genes are TRBV3-1 (or the pseudogene TRBV3-2) and TRBJ2-7; D not resolved. This CDR3 has 16 amino acids. CDR1 is LGHDT and CDR2 is YNNKEL in the germline V gene (reference sequence). With 0 bases removed from V and 3 bases from J, the gap between germline ends came to 15 bases. Here the CDR3 DNA reads TGTGCCAGCAGCCAAGAATCGCTTCGCAGTGACTACGAGCAGTACTTC. This gives the protein CASSQESLRSDYEQYF.

On this clone: The same CDR3 is also encoded by other DNA sequences in this sample. This chain uses TRBV5-1 with TRBJ2-1; TRBD2 matches at 10 bases. After removal of 4 bases from V and 0 bases from J, the junction contained 1 base not matched to a gene. The germline V gene has CDR1 SGHRS and CDR2 YFSETQ. CDR3 length: 15 amino acids. This CDR3 reads CASSPSGSSYNEQFF. The CDR3 bases are TGCGCCAGCAGCCCTAGCGGGAGCTCCTACAATGAGCAGTTCTTC.

The chain links TRBV2 to TRBJ1-5; the D is unclear. Per germline, CDR1 SNHLY and CDR2 FYNNEI. Trimming stripped 6 bases from V and 4 bases from J, with 10 bases between. The CDR3 extends over 13 amino acids. Here the CDR3 DNA reads TGTGCCAGCAGCTATATACGGAATCAGCCCCAGCATTTT. Translated, it gives CASSYIRNQPQHF.

CDR3 in amino acids: CASSFDFGGRGNEQFF. The CDR3 bases are TGTGCCAGCAGTTTTGATTTTGGCGGGAGGGGAAATGAGCAGTTCTTC. The chain is built from TRBV27 and TRBJ2-1; TRBD2 matches at 9 bases. The V gene's germline CDR1 is MNHEY and CDR2 SMNVEV (reference sequence). This CDR3 is built from 16 residues. Trimming at V came to 3 bases and at J to 7 bases, leaving 10 bases not matched to a gene.

This clone was found a few times. V usage is TRBV10-2 and J usage is TRBJ1-6, with 7 bases that match TRBD1. V was clipped by 6 bases and J by 8 bases; unmatched bases: 7. The CDR3 consists of 14 residues. The germline V gene encodes CDR1 WSHSY and CDR2 SAAADI. The CDR3 is CASRPGTDYSPLHF. CDR3 sequence (DNA): TGCGCCAGCAGGCCCGGGACAGATTATTCACCCCTCCACTTT.

This chain joins TRBV2 and TRBJ2-7, with 7 bases fitting TRBD1. The CDR3 extends over 13 amino acids. The germline V gene has CDR1 SNHLY and CDR2 FYNNEI. After removal of 5 bases from V and 1 base from J, the junction contained 2 bases not matched to a gene. The CDR3 sequence: CASSPGQSYEQYF. The CDR3 nucleotides are TGTGCCAGCAGTCCGGGACAGTCCTACGAGCAGTACTTC.

The V call is TRBV5-1, the J call TRBJ2-1; possible D gene TRBD2, 7 bases. The CDR3 loop spans 15 amino acids. CDR1 is SGHRS, CDR2 YFSETQ, per germline. V was pared by 5 bases and J by 8 bases, with 20 bases between. As DNA, the CDR3 is TGCGCCAGCAGTCTTAGGGGGGGCCCGGAGGATGAGCAGTTCTTC. This codes for CASSLRGGPEDEQFF.

The chain carries TRBV10-3 and TRBJ1-1, with 10 bases lining up with TRBD1. The CDR3 has 14 residues. Unmatched junction bases numbered 7, after V lost 6 bases and J lost 6 bases. Germline CDR1 and CDR2: ENHRY and SYGVKD. In DNA, the CDR3 is TGTGCCATCAGATACCAGGACAGGGGGTCTGAAGCTTTCTTT. It is translated as CAIRYQDRGSEAFF.

The chain links TRBV11-2 to TRBJ2-2; D ambiguous. Germline CDR1 SGHAT, CDR2 FQNNGV. The germline V and J ends were trimmed by 1 base and 4 bases, with 7 bases remaining between them. This CDR3 has 14 amino acids. This CDR3 is CASSLGVVTGELFF. In DNA form, the CDR3 reads TGTGCCAGCAGCTTAGGAGTAGTCACCGGGGAGCTGTTTTTT.

This sequence joins TRBV7-8 and TRBJ2-1; 8 bases line up with TRBD2. Germline trimming cut 2 bases from V and 6 bases from J; bases unmatched to any gene: 6. CDR1 SGHVS and CDR2 FQNEAQ come from the germline V gene. This CDR3 region has 15 residues. CDR3 amino acids: CASSLRREGGNEQFF. DNA of the CDR3: TGTGCCAGCAGCTTAAGACGGGAGGGGGGCAATGAGCAGTTCTTC.

The V gene is TRBV24-1, the J gene TRBJ2-3; D perhaps matches TRBD2 (6 bases). Per the germline V gene, CDR1 is KGHDR and CDR2 is SFDVKD. V lost 3 bases and J lost 4, with 10 bases in between. This CDR3 comprises 14 residues. This CDR3 reads CATSDVGTADTQYF. CDR3 sequence (DNA): TGTGCCACCAGTGATGTTGGGACTGCAGATACGCAGTATTTT.